Reported below is one T cell receptor (beta chain). V gave up 5 bases and J gave up 5 bases, with 12 bases separating them. CDR3 length equals 13 residues. CDR1 and CDR2 (germline): LGHNT, FRNRAP. Profiling relied on immunoSEQ multiplex PCR, and the TCRdb table lists in-frame clones only, not all of them. The table lists 150,000 to 200,000 clones, approximately 90% of them singletons. The data were obtained in a study of T cell responses to AZD1222 COVID-19 vaccine. This TCR was sampled from an adult in good health. Sequenced material: peripheral blood, taken on day 0 of AZD1222 vaccination. The V call is TRBV12-5, the J call TRBJ2-5; unclear D gene. The CDR3 region has the DNA TGTGCTAGTGGTGAAGGTTATCGGGAGACCCAGTACTTC. Encoded protein: CASGEGYRETQYF.